The entry below gives a single TCR beta chain sequence along with its context. Its antigen is undetermined. These data come from a study of cytomegalovirus exposure and HLA in healthy donors. Assay used: immunoSEQ multiplex PCR; TCRdb lists only in-frame clones, some missing. The sample has 67,000 or so clones, about 94% seen once; the top ten hold around 1.5%. CDR1 and CDR2 (germline): MRHNA, SNTAGT. V shed 5 bases, J shed 0 bases, and the junction held 3 bases outside the gene matches. This CDR3 has 15 amino acids. Notes on the study in general: Diagnosis of cytomegalovirus status made by the classifier reportedly showed high specificity and sensitivity.

This clonotype originated in a man aged 18 to 30 in good health and CMV-seropositive. This chain uses TRBV6-4 with TRBJ2-3; TRBD2 agrees at 9 bases. Sequencing was performed on PBMCs. This CDR3 reads CASSPGTSSTDTQYF. The CDR3 DNA follows: TGTGCCAGCAGTCCCGGGACTAGCAGCACAGATACGCAGTATTTT.